This TCR beta chain was retrieved from a study of OX40 agonist ivuxolimab in advanced cancers. Study details: Administration of intravenous ivuxolimab to patients occurred every 2 weeks at 0.01 to 10 mg/kg. A diagnosis of hepatocellular carcinoma, melanoma, renal cell or head and neck cancer was present in dose-escalation patients.

Repertoires were generated with immunoSEQ multiplex PCR, while TCRdb's copy carries only in-frame clones and drops some. The sample records about 42,000 clones, 70% to 90% being singletons. The germline gives CDR1 SGDLS, CDR2 YYNGEE. J was trimmed by 10 bases and V by 3 bases; bases with no gene match: 4. The CDR3 consists of 12 residues. The chain has TRBV9 and TRBJ1-3, with 7 bases lining up with TRBD1. The sequenced sample was CD4+ or CD8+ T cells sorted from blood, obtained in a trial of the OX40 agonist ivuxolimab. The sequence was collected from an adult with an advanced solid tumor such as melanoma, head and neck, liver or kidney cancer. The CDR3 region has the DNA TGTGCCAGCAGCGGGCGACAGGGTACCATATATTTT. Its protein is CASSGRQGTIYF.